This T cell receptor (beta chain) derives from a study of blood T cell repertoires in COVID-19. Overall study context: The study drew acute and convalescent COVID-19 samples from the United States, Italy and Spain. PBMCs, B-cell-depleted T cells, or T cells were the source of the cDNA or gDNA that made up the material.

Original analysis: The authors estimated nucleated cell counts from reference gene primer amplification. Sequenced by immunoSEQ multiplex PCR; TCRdb stores in-frame clones only, minus some. V and J calls and clone size are copied from that table; D and trimming were computed from the DNA. This table has 350,000 or so clones, 89% appearing once. V gave up 3 bases and J gave up 2 bases, with 11 bases separating them. The CDR3 sequence is 14 residues long. Germline assignment: CDR1 SGDLS and CDR2 YYNGEE. Sequencing was done on a sample of peripheral blood. This receptor was identified in a woman aged 55-70 years with COVID-19, enrolled during active disease. The J gene is TRBJ2-5, the V gene TRBV9, with D tentatively TRBD2 (5 bases). The CDR3 coding sequence is TGTGCCAGCAGCGATGGGAGTCTTCAAGAGACCCAGTACTTC. This codes for CASSDGSLQETQYF.